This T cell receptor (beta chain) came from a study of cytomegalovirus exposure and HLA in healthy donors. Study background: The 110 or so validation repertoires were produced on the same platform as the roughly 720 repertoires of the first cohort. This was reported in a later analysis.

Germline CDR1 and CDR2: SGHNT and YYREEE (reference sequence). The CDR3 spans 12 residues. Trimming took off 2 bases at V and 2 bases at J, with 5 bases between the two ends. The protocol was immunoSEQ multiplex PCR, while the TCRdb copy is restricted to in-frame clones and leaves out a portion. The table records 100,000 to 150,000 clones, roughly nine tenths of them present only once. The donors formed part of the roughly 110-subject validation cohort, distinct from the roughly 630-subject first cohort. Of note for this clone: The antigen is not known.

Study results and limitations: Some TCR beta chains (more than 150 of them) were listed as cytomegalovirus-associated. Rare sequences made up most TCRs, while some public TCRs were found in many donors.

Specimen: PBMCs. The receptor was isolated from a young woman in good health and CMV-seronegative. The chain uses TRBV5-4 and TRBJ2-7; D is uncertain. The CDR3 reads CASSFDTYEQYF. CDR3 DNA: TGTGCCAGCAGCTTCGACACCTACGAGCAGTACTTC.